The 32 T cell receptor beta chains in this list originate from one sample, sequenced in a study of Ad26.COV2.S vaccination and SARS-CoV-2 variants. Clones were sequenced by immunoSEQ multiplex PCR, and TCRdb holds only the in-frame ones, with some missing. The sample has around 420,000 clones; more than 75% are singletons. As to treatment: some 20 received Ad26.COV2.S at low or high dose, single or two shots; 5 received placebo; per-sample allocation not given. Collection of the samples took place on day 63 after the first injection of vaccine or placebo. The sequenced sample was peripheral blood, obtained in a trial of Ad26.COV2.S vaccine versus placebo. These receptor sequences come from a person between 18 and 59 years old who received the Ad26.COV2.S COVID-19 vaccine or a placebo.

The CDR3 reads CASSSYTSNTGELFF. CDR3 sequence (DNA): TGTGCCAGCAGCTCTTACACCTCGAACACCGGGGAGCTGTTTTTT. The V call is TRBV7-3, the J call TRBJ2-2, with D uncertain. The CDR3 has 15 residues. V dropped 4 bases and J dropped 0 bases, with 9 bases sitting between them. CDR1 is SGHTA and CDR2 is FQGTGA in the germline V gene.

The chain carries TRBV5-6 and TRBJ2-7; D is perhaps TRBD1 or TRBD2 (5 bases each). Germline loops: CDR1 SGHDT, CDR2 YYEEEE. The CDR3 loop spans 12 amino acids. Trimming stripped 7 bases from V and 5 bases from J, with 13 bases between. DNA of the CDR3: TGTGCCAGCGGGGGTTACGGGCACGAGCAGTACTTC. Protein product: CASGGYGHEQYF.

The chain recombines TRBV19 with TRBJ2-5; D may correspond to TRBD1 or TRBD2 (7 bases each). V shed 3 bases and J shed 5 bases, with 25 bases lying between them. Germline V gene sequence: CDR1 LNHDA, CDR2 SQIVND (reference sequence). This CDR3 spans 18 amino acids. The CDR3 reads CASSMGGGGSSVTETQYF. The CDR3 nucleotides are TGTGCCAGTAGTATGGGAGGGGGCGGTTCCTCGGTGACCGAGACCCAGTACTTC. Full variable domain (outside the CDR3, taken from reference TRBV19 and TRBJ2-5): DGGITQSPKYLFRKEGQNVTLSCEQNLNHDAMYWYRQDPGQGLRLIYYSQIVNDFQKGDIAEGYSVSREKKESFPLTVTSAQKNPTAFYLCASSMGGGGSSVTETQYFGPGTRLLVL.

The rearrangement joins TRBV7-3 to TRBJ2-1; tentatively, D is TRBD2 (6 bases). Germline assignment: CDR1 SGHTA and CDR2 FQGTGA. V was cut by 5 bases and J by 7 bases, with 18 bases left in between. The CDR3 contains 15 residues. The CDR3 reads CASSLGGYGGNEQFF. The CDR3 nucleotides read TGTGCCAGCAGCCTAGGAGGCTACGGGGGTAATGAGCAGTTCTTC.

The rearrangement uses TRBV20-1 and TRBJ2-1; 7 bases are shared with TRBD1. Germline CDR1 is DFQATT and CDR2 is SNEGSKA (reference sequence). Unmatched junction bases numbered 11, after V lost 3 bases and J lost 6 bases. This CDR3 contains 15 residues. CDR3 loop: CSASPGQRVGNEQFF. As DNA, the CDR3 is TGCAGTGCTAGTCCGGGACAGAGGGTGGGCAATGAGCAGTTCTTC.

The chain is built from TRBV28 and TRBJ1-5, with TRBD1 identical over 7 bases. CDR3 length: 15 residues. V dropped 2 bases and J dropped 6; count of bases not matched to a gene: 7. The V gene's germline CDR1 is MDHEN and CDR2 SYDVKM. CDR3 in DNA: TGTGCCAGCAGTTTACCAGGGGGTTATGGTCAGCCCCAGCATTTT. The encoded protein is CASSLPGGYGQPQHF.

V is TRBV7-2 and J is TRBJ2-7; 7 nucleotides match TRBD1. V was clipped by 5 bases and J by 4 bases; unmatched bases: 11. Germline V gene lookup returns CDR1 SGHTA and CDR2 FQGNSA. The CDR3 is 15 residues long. The CDR3 protein is CASSRVRTGGYEQYF. The DNA for the CDR3 is TGTGCCAGCAGCCGTGTTCGGACAGGAGGTTACGAGCAGTACTTC.

About this clone: The same CDR3 is also encoded by other DNA sequences in this sample. The chain carries TRBV7-2 and TRBJ2-3, with 8 bases identical to TRBD1. The trim removed 4 bases at V and 1 base at J, leaving 1 base unmatched. The germline V gene has CDR1 SGHTA and CDR2 FQGNSA. The length of the CDR3 is 14 residues. CDR3 coding DNA: TGTGCCAGCAGCTGGGGACAGGGCACAGATACGCAGTATTTT. Translating gives CASSWGQGTDTQYF.

As DNA, the CDR3 is TGTGCCACCCCAGGGGGGGAAGAGACCCAGTACTTC. The encoded protein is CATPGGEETQYF. The gene calls are TRBV24-1 and TRBJ2-5, with D perhaps assigned TRBD1 or TRBD2 (7 bases each). Trimming pared 9 bases from V and 3 bases from J, leaving 10 bases between. The CDR3 totals 12 residues. From germline, CDR1 is KGHDR and CDR2 SFDVKD.

The rearrangement links TRBV6-5 to TRBJ2-1; D possibly corresponds to TRBD2 (7 bases). V lost 0 bases, J lost 2 bases, and 11 bases lay in between. Germline-derived CDR1 and CDR2 are MNHEY and SVGAGI. The CDR3 spans 16 residues. CDR3 amino acids: CASSYSWGGPYNEQFF. The CDR3 DNA is TGTGCCAGCAGTTACTCGTGGGGGGGCCCCTACAATGAGCAGTTCTTC.

The chain joins TRBV4-1 to TRBJ1-2; D uncertain. Germline CDR1 and CDR2: MGHRA and YSYEKL. This CDR3 spans 13 amino acids. V was cut by 3 bases and J by 7 bases, with 12 bases left in between. The CDR3 region is CASSQRHGSGYTF. The CDR3 coding sequence is TGCGCCAGCAGCCAGCGACACGGAAGTGGCTACACCTTC.

V usage is TRBV5-1 and J usage is TRBJ2-5, with TRBD1 matching 7 bases. CDR1 and CDR2 from the germline V gene are SGHRS and YFSETQ. The CDR3 contains 16 residues. Germline trimming cut 5 bases from V and 3 bases from J; bases unmatched to any gene: 13. This CDR3 is CASRHVGTVREETQYF. CDR3 DNA sequence: TGCGCCAGCAGACACGTCGGGACAGTAAGAGAAGAGACCCAGTACTTC.

The rearrangement links TRBV27 to TRBJ2-2, with 12 nucleotides matching TRBD2. The CDR3 spans 17 residues. The trim removed 6 bases at V and 4 bases at J, leaving 9 bases unmatched. The germline gives CDR1 MNHEY, CDR2 SMNVEV (reference sequence). CDR3 sequence (DNA): TGTGCCAGCAGCAGACAAGGACTAGCGGGGCCCACCGGGGAGCTGTTTTTT. This codes for CASSRQGLAGPTGELFF.

On this clone: Other DNA sequences in the same sample also yield this CDR3. J is TRBJ1-5 and V is TRBV28; D gene ambiguous. This CDR3 has 13 residues. Deletions cut 2 bases from V and 0 bases from J, with 2 bases between. Germline CDR1 reads MDHEN; CDR2 reads SYDVKM. The CDR3 bases are TGTGCCAGCAGTTTAGATAGCAATCAGCCCCAGCATTTT. Protein product: CASSLDSNQPQHF. Complete variable domain (other parts from reference TRBV28 and TRBJ1-5): DVKVTQSSRYLVKRTGEKVFLECVQDMDHENMFWYRQDPGLGLRLIYFSYDVKMKEKGDIPEGYSVSREKKERFSLILESASTNQTSMYLCASSLDSNQPQHFGDGTRLSIL.

The rearrangement joins TRBV18 to TRBJ1-5; D unclear. The ends were cut back, 2 bases at V and 4 bases at J, with 9 bases in the middle. The length of the CDR3 is 14 residues. Germline CDR1 reads KGHSH; CDR2 reads LQKENI. The CDR3 DNA is TGTGCCAGCTCACCAGCGGCGGAGAATCAGCCCCAGCATTTT. Its protein product is CASSPAAENQPQHF.

The chain employs TRBV6-5 and TRBJ2-7; a possible D gene is TRBD2 (5 bases). The CDR3 runs 15 residues. Germline V CDR1 and CDR2: MNHEY, SVGAGI. The V gene lost 6 bases and the J gene lost 0 bases, with 15 bases spanning the gap. DNA of the CDR3: TGTGCCAGCAGCGTAACGACTATTCCCTCCTACGAGCAGTACTTC. Its translation: CASSVTTIPSYEQYF.

This rearrangement joins TRBV7-2 to TRBJ2-3; 9 nucleotides match TRBD2. Germline V gene sequence: CDR1 SGHTA, CDR2 FQGNSA. V dropped 5 bases and J dropped 4; count of bases not matched to a gene: 13. This CDR3 has 17 amino acids. CDR3 sequence: CASSISLGGGASDTQYF. CDR3 in DNA: TGTGCCAGCAGCATCTCGCTAGGCGGGGGGGCCTCAGATACGCAGTATTTT. The entire variable domain, with the rest obtained from reference TRBV7-2 and TRBJ2-3, is as follows: GAGVSQSPSNKVTEKGKDVELRCDPISGHTALYWYRQSLGQGLEFLIYFQGNSAPDKSGLPSDRFSAERTGGSVSTLTIQRTQQEDSAVYLCASSISLGGGASDTQYFGPGTRLTVL.

V usage is TRBV4-3 and J usage is TRBJ2-7; D possibly corresponds to TRBD1 (6 bases). Trimming shortened V by 0 bases and J by 3 bases, and 12 bases separated the two germline ends. The germline gives CDR1 LGHNA, CDR2 YSLEER. The CDR3 is 15 amino acids. CDR3 in DNA: TGCGCCAGCAGCCAAGATGCCAGGGGCGGCTACGAGCAGTACTTC. Protein: CASSQDARGGYEQYF.

The rearrangement joins TRBV5-4 to TRBJ2-7; 7 bases fit TRBD2. The CDR3 has 14 amino acids. Per the germline V gene, CDR1 is SGHNT and CDR2 is YYREEE (reference sequence). The ends lost 4 bases at V and 3 bases at J; junction bases unmatched: 7. Here the CDR3 reads CASSDMGGDYEQYF. CDR3 bases: TGTGCCAGCAGCGACATGGGGGGGGACTACGAGCAGTACTTC.

The J gene is TRBJ2-7, the V gene TRBV11-2; 9 positions match TRBD2. In germline, CDR1 is SGHAT, CDR2 FQNNGV. CDR3 size: 13 residues. J gave up 7 bases and V 5 bases, and 6 bases lay outside the gene matches. The CDR3 reads CASSPGTSWEQYF. The CDR3 nucleotides read TGTGCCAGCAGCCCCGGGACTAGCTGGGAGCAGTACTTC. The whole variable domain, remainder taken from reference TRBV11-2 and TRBJ2-7, is EAGVAQSPRYKIIEKRQSVAFWCNPISGHATLYWYQQILGQGPKLLIQFQNNGVVDDSQLPKDRFSAERLKGVDSTLKIQPAKLEDSAVYLCASSPGTSWEQYFGPGTRLTVT.

This chain connects TRBV12-3 or TRBV12-4 to TRBJ2-2; D is perhaps TRBD2 (7 bases). Trimming removed 8 bases from V and 13 bases from J, with 17 bases in between. The CDR3 runs 12 residues. CDR3: CASRGGARRLFF. The DNA for the CDR3 is TGTGCCAGCCGAGGGGGGGCGCGAAGGCTGTTTTTT.

There are a few counts of this clone. The rearrangement joins TRBV11-2 to TRBJ2-3, with unresolved D. The CDR3 is made up of 12 amino acids. The germline V gene encodes CDR1 SGHAT and CDR2 FQNNGV. V gave up 1 base and J gave up 1 base, with 0 bases separating them. CDR3 sequence reads: CASSLGTDTQYF. CDR3 coding DNA: TGTGCCAGCAGCTTAGGCACAGATACGCAGTATTTT.

The rearrangement uses TRBV3-1 (or the pseudogene TRBV3-2) and TRBJ2-7; 9 nucleotides line up with TRBD2. Germline-derived CDR1 and CDR2 are LGHDT and YNNKEL (reference sequence). V shed 0 bases, J shed 3 bases, and the junction held 6 bases outside the gene matches. This CDR3 contains 16 residues. In nucleotides, the CDR3 is TGTGCCAGCAGCCAAGAACCTAGCGGGGCACGCTACGAGCAGTACTTC. Translation: CASSQEPSGARYEQYF.

The chain couples TRBV27 to TRBJ2-7, with 7 bases aligning to TRBD1. The germline V gene encodes CDR1 MNHEY and CDR2 SMNVEV (reference sequence). This CDR3 is 16 amino acids long. V lost 4 bases to trimming and J lost 0 bases; unmatched junction nucleotides: 9. CDR3 in DNA: TGTGCCAGCAGTTCGTACCGGGACAGCGACTCCTACGAGCAGTACTTC. It codes for CASSSYRDSDSYEQYF.

Worth noting for this clone: In the same sample, other DNA sequences code for this CDR3. The chain combines TRBV5-5 with TRBJ2-7; D not resolved. Germline CDR1 and CDR2: SGHKS and YYEKEE (reference sequence). The CDR3 extends over 12 amino acids. With 2 bases removed from V and 3 bases from J, the gap between germline ends came to 6 bases. CDR3 amino acids: CASSLGGYEQYF. The DNA of the CDR3 is TGTGCCAGCAGCTTAGGCGGCTACGAGCAGTACTTC.

The CDR3 nucleotides are TGTGCCTGGAGTCGCACCCTGTCAGGGGTAAGCTCCTACGAGCAGTACTTC. The encoded protein is CAWSRTLSGVSSYEQYF. This chain uses TRBV30 with TRBJ2-7; D is possibly TRBD1 (6 bases). V dropped 2 bases and J dropped 0 bases, with 20 bases sitting between them. This CDR3 is built from 17 residues. The germline V gene encodes CDR1 GTSNPN and CDR2 SVGIG (reference sequence).

The chain couples TRBV6-6 to TRBJ2-7, with D possibly matching TRBD1 (8 bases). V lost 6 bases and J lost 6, with 18 bases in between. The length of the CDR3 is 14 residues. From germline, CDR1 is MNHNY and CDR2 SVGAGI (reference sequence). CDR3 DNA: TGTGCCAGCAGGGGAGGGACAGGACCCGGCGAGCAGTACTTC. Translated, it gives CASRGGTGPGEQYF.

The chain links TRBV6-6 to TRBJ2-7; D might be TRBD1 (5 bases). The CDR3 consists of 15 residues. Trimming left V 0 bases short and J 4 bases short, with 13 bases between. Germline CDR1 MNHNY, CDR2 SVGAGI (reference sequence). The CDR3 DNA reads as TGTGCCAGCAGTTACTCGAACCCGACAGCATACGAGCAGTACTTC. Its protein product is CASSYSNPTAYEQYF.

The genes are TRBV9 and TRBJ1-2; a possible D gene is TRBD1 (6 bases). V lost 3 bases and J lost 7, with 16 bases in between. The CDR3 runs to 14 residues. CDR1 and CDR2 from the germline V gene are SGDLS and YYNGEE. The CDR3 spells CASSAGVAHGGYTF. As DNA, the CDR3 is TGTGCCAGCAGCGCAGGGGTTGCCCACGGTGGCTACACCTTC.

The chain combines TRBV4-2 with TRBJ2-7, with 10 bases aligning to TRBD2. V shed 0 bases and J 1 base; nucleotides not matched to a gene: 6. The CDR3 runs to 17 residues. Germline V gives CDR1 LGHNA, CDR2 YNFKEQ. The CDR3 reads CASSQDLAGGPSYEQYF. CDR3 DNA: TGTGCCAGCAGCCAAGATTTAGCGGGGGGACCTTCCTACGAGCAGTACTTC.

This clone was picked up a small number of times. The CDR3 is CASSETGSYGYTF. In DNA, the CDR3 is TGCGCCAGCAGCGAGACAGGGTCCTATGGCTACACCTTC. The chain recombines TRBV10-2 with TRBJ1-2, with TRBD1 identical over 7 bases. V was pared by 6 bases and J by 4 bases, with 5 bases of the junction left unmatched. The CDR3 has 13 amino acids. Germline V gene sequence: CDR1 WSHSY, CDR2 SAAADI.

Here the CDR3 reads CASSYQHNPGQSAFMNTEAFF. The CDR3 bases are TGTGCCAGCAGTTACCAACACAACCCCGGACAGTCAGCTTTCATGAACACTGAAGCTTTCTTT. The chain combines TRBV11-2 with TRBJ1-1; a possible D gene is TRBD1 (6 bases). Trimming pared 6 bases from V and 0 bases from J, leaving 32 bases between. The CDR3 extends over 21 amino acids. CDR1 and CDR2 (germline): SGHAT, FQNNGV. The full variable domain, with the rest looked up from reference TRBV11-2 and TRBJ1-1, is EAGVAQSPRYKIIEKRQSVAFWCNPISGHATLYWYQQILGQGPKLLIQFQNNGVVDDSQLPKDRFSAERLKGVDSTLKIQPAKLEDSAVYLCASSYQHNPGQSAFMNTEAFFGQGTRLTVV.